This is a list of T cell receptor beta chains from one sample in a study of tumor-infiltrating lymphocytes in primary liver carcinoma. MiXCR, run by TCRdb on the multiplex PCR reads, gives a single entry per CDR3 protein. This table has about 22,000 distinct CDR3 sequences, around 81% appearing once. Material: liver tumor tissue from sampling region 2. These receptors were taken from a woman under 40 with primary liver carcinoma and hepatitis B virus infection. The CDR3 runs from the conserved cysteine through the conserved F or W. A D gene is named only where the DNA matches it firmly. The size of a clone is reported for some rows only, either as once, few or many, or as a class for expanded clones.

cdr3_aa	cdr3_nt	clone_size	j_call	v_call	d_call
CDSSLVALGSPLHF	-	-	TRBJ1-6	TRBV5-6	-
CVSSLEGRTGVRFGANVLTF	TGTGTCAGCAGCTTAGAGGGGAGGACAGGGGTCCGCTTTGGGGCCAACGTCCTGACTTTC	-	TRBJ2-6	TRBV12-3/TRBV12-4	TRBD1
CASSPRCGDLSYGYIF	TGTGCCAGCAGCCCACGATGCGGGGATTTGAGCTATGGCTACATCTTC	once	TRBJ1-2	TRBV11-2	-
CASSPNPQSNTGELFF	TGTGCCAGCAGCCCCAATCCCCAATCTAACACCGGGGAGCTGTTTTTT	-	TRBJ2-2	TRBV11-2	-
CASRLDWTGSYEQYF	TGCGCCAGCAGGCTAGACTGGACAGGGTCTTACGAGCAGTACTTC	-	TRBJ2-7	TRBV4-2	TRBD1
CTSSQDAGGSYNEQFF	TGCACCAGCAGTCAAGATGCGGGAGGCTCCTACAATGAGCAGTTCTTC	-	TRBJ2-1	TRBV4-3	TRBD2
CASSQVPVGGAMAGELFF	TGCGCCAGCAGCCAAGTTCCAGTGGGAGGGGCGATGGCCGGGGAGCTGTTTTTT	-	TRBJ2-2	TRBV4-3	TRBD2
CASTRTSWMIDTQYF	TGTGCCAGCACTCGGACTAGCTGGATGATAGATACGCAGTATTTT	-	TRBJ2-3	TRBV28	TRBD2
CASNYSPGVGTNVLTF	TGTGCCAGCAATTACTCCCCGGGAGTTGGGACCAACGTCCTGACTTTC	-	TRBJ2-6	TRBV6-5	-
CAISVSVAGAYNEQFF	TGTGCCATCAGTGTGTCGGTAGCGGGGGCCTACAATGAGCAGTTCTTC	-	TRBJ2-1	TRBV10-3	TRBD2
CASSHTALSKEHHF	TGCGCCAGCAGCCACACTGCCCTTTCCAAGGAGCATCACTTC	-	TRBJ2-7	TRBV4-3	-
CASSLRVGDNSPLHF	TGTGCCAGCAGCCTAAGGGTGGGGGATAATTCACCCCTCCATTTT	-	TRBJ1-6	TRBV5-4	-
CANTYQGRVHNEQFF	TGTGCCAACACCTATCAGGGGCGGGTTCACAATGAGCAGTTCTTC	-	TRBJ2-1	TRBV11-2	-
CASNSGDGGADAQYF	TGTGCCAGCAATAGCGGGGACGGTGGGGCAGATGCTCAGTATTTT	-	TRBJ2-3	TRBV6-5	TRBD2
CAISQDSLDQRSYGYTF	TGTGCCATCAGCCAAGATTCACTAGACCAACGAAGCTATGGCTACACCTTC	-	TRBJ1-2	TRBV4-2	-
CSVGGEQLASLLWDEQFF	TGCAGCGTTGGAGGGGAACAACTAGCGTCCCTCCTCTGGGATGAGCAGTTCTTC	-	TRBJ2-1	TRBV29-1	TRBD2
CASRTGVATDTKYF	TGTGCCAGCAGAACGGGTGTGGCAACAGATACAAAGTATTTT	-	TRBJ2-3	TRBV12-3/TRBV12-4	-
CAIQTGTVLYF	TGTGCCATTCAAACCGGGACAGTGCTGTATTTT	-	TRBJ2-3	TRBV19	TRBD1
CASSQNISGAKDEQFF	TGCGCCAGCAGCCAAAACATATCGGGAGCCAAAGATGAGCAGTTCTTC	-	TRBJ2-1	TRBV4-3	-
CATSDSGTYRCEQFF	-	-	TRBJ2-1	TRBV24-1	-
CASGSRDRGFNEQFF	TGTGCCAGCGGAAGCCGGGACAGGGGTTTTAATGAGCAGTTCTTC	-	TRBJ2-1	TRBV4-3	TRBD1
CTSGGGDQETQYF	TGTACCAGCGGGGGGGGGGACCAAGAGACCCAGTACTTC	few	TRBJ2-5	TRBV11-2	TRBD2
CASNETIPGGAANAGELFF	TGTGCCAGCAATGAAACCATTCCCGGGGGCGCCGCGAACGCCGGGGAGCTGTTTTTT	-	TRBJ2-2	TRBV6-1	-
CATTESATRQETQYF	TGTGCCACCACTGAGTCGGCTACCAGACAAGAAACTCAGTACTTC	-	TRBJ2-5	TRBV10-3	-
CDSSSPIAGGPNTGELFF	TGTGACAGCAGCTCACCCATAGCGGGAGGCCCGAACACCGGGGAGCTGTTTTTT	once	TRBJ2-2	TRBV11-2	TRBD2
CAISESTGMLFEAFF	TGTGCCATCAGTGAATCGACAGGGATGTTGTTTGAAGCTTTCTTT	-	TRBJ1-1	TRBV10-3	TRBD1
CTSNQESSEIGSGANVLTF	TGTACCAGCAACCAAGAGAGTAGCGAGATAGGCTCTGGGGCCAACGTCCTGACTTTC	once	TRBJ2-6	TRBV4-3	-
CAGSQTRGRNTIYF	TGTGCCGGCAGCCAGACAAGGGGCAGAAACACCATATATTTT	-	TRBJ1-3	TRBV12-3/TRBV12-4	-
CAGSLFGTSGLELFF	TGTGCCGGTAGCCTGTTCGGGACTAGCGGACTTGAGCTGTTCTTC	-	TRBJ2-1	TRBV12-3/TRBV12-4	TRBD2
CASSHEAGSSCNEQFF	TGCGCCAGCAGCCATGAAGCGGGAAGCTCCTGCAATGAGCAGTTCTTC	-	TRBJ2-1	TRBV4-3	TRBD2
CVNSHEHLGQGGPREQYF	TGTGTCAACAGCCATGAACACCTAGGACAGGGGGGACCGCGCGAGCAGTACTTC	-	TRBJ2-7	TRBV4-2	TRBD1
CVSSLTTGGQPYEQYF	TGTGTCAGCAGTTTAACGACCGGCGGACAGCCCTACGAGCAGTACTTC	-	TRBJ2-7	TRBV28	-
CASHTELVNEQFF	TGCGCCAGCCACACAGAGTTGGTTAATGAGCAGTTCTTC	-	TRBJ2-1	TRBV4-3	-
CASSRLAGGGYGQFF	TGTGCCAGCAGTCGATTAGCGGGGGGGGGGTATGGGCAGTTCTTC	-	TRBJ2-1	TRBV11-3	TRBD2
CASSPRGWDWSHGYTF	TGTGCCAGCAGCCCGCGAGGCTGGGATTGGAGCCATGGCTACACCTTC	-	TRBJ1-2	TRBV11-2	-
CACSFRLEQYF	TGTGCCTGCAGCTTCCGACTGGAGCAGTACTTC	-	TRBJ2-7	TRBV28	-
CASSYRYSSSYEQYF	TGTGCCAGCAGTTATAGGTACAGCAGCTCCTACGAGCAGTACTTC	once	TRBJ2-7	TRBV6-5	-
CASTRTSFVTDTQYF	TGTGCCAGCACTCGGACTAGCTTCGTGACAGATACGCAGTATTTT	-	TRBJ2-3	TRBV28	TRBD2
CATPLTGVELLF	TGTGCCACCCCCCTGACAGGTGTCGAGCTGTTATTC	-	TRBJ2-1	TRBV11-3	-
CASSLRIGLSHYF	TGTGCCAGCAGCCTACGGATAGGGCTATCGCATTACTTC	once	TRBJ2-7	TRBV5-6	-
CASSLDRFRQEQYF	TGCGCCAGCAGCTTGGACAGGTTTCGGCAAGAGCAGTACTTC	medium-sized	TRBJ2-7	TRBV5-1	-
CTSSHERLGQGGPREQYF	TGTACCAGCAGCCATGAACGCCTAGGACAGGGGGGACCGCGCGAGCAGTACTTC	-	TRBJ2-7	TRBV4-2	TRBD1
CASSWDLAAPYERYF	TGTGCCAGCAGCTGGGATCTAGCCGCACCTTACGAGCGGTACTTC	-	TRBJ2-7	TRBV7-9	-
CARRSLVSDTQYF	TGTGCCCGCCGCTCACTAGTATCAGATACGCAGTATTTT	-	TRBJ2-3	TRBV7-8	-
CVCPDRGRFTHYF	TGTGTCTGTCCCGACAGGGGGCGTTTCACGCATTATTTT	-	TRBJ2-3	TRBV30	TRBD1
CASSARYRGRKRWSNTAAFF	TGTGCCAGCAGCGCTCGGTACAGGGGGCGCAAGAGGTGGAGTAATACTGCAGCTTTCTTT	-	TRBJ1-1	TRBV11-2	TRBD1
CASSFIEGMPQHF	TGTGCCAGTAGTTTCATAGAGGGTATGCCCCAGCATTTT	-	TRBJ1-5	TRBV28	-
CASTLGLGEQYF	TGTGCCAGCACCTTAGGACTAGGCGAGCAGTACTTC	-	TRBJ2-7	TRBV7-8	TRBD2
CAISDDSGRADTQYF	TGTGCCATCAGTGACGACAGCGGGAGAGCAGATACGCAGTATTTT	few	TRBJ2-3	TRBV24-1	TRBD2